The 3 T cell receptor beta chains given below trace back to one sample, sequenced in a study of T cell repertoires in cytomegalovirus infection. For these receptors, no antigen is known. MiXCR, run by TCRdb on the reads, gives a single entry per CDR3 protein. The profile covers around 900,000 distinct CDR3 sequences, with roughly 30% appearing a single time and 13% taken by the ten largest. Sequenced material: cultured CD8+ T cells from PBMCs, taken from culture after CMV antigen stimulation. These receptors came from a human donor in good health (CMV status not recorded). Some clones in this sample may be carry-over from other donors' samples.

This clonotype was observed at least ten times. This CDR3 reads CASSPWTGKATEAFF. The CDR3 DNA sequence: TGTGCCAGCAGCCCCTGGACAGGGAAGGCCACTGAAGCTTTCTTT. This sequence joins TRBV7-6 and TRBJ1-1, with TRBD1 matching 8 bases. CDR1 and CDR2 (germline): SGHVS, FNYEAQ. The CDR3 has 15 residues. The V segment lost 5 bases and the J segment 4 bases; nucleotides outside the gene matches: 9.

This clonotype was observed a few times. This chain uses TRBV10-3 with TRBJ1-1, with D tentatively TRBD1 (5 bases). Trimming cost V 5 bases and J 4 bases, with 11 bases left between them. The CDR3 totals 13 residues. The germline V gene has CDR1 ENHRY and CDR2 SYGVKD. The CDR3 sequence: CAISSDMITEAFF. The DNA for the CDR3 is TGTGCCATCAGTTCGGACATGATCACTGAAGCTTTCTTT.

This clonotype was picked up a small number of times. The gene calls are TRBV7-6 and TRBJ1-1; 8 nucleotides line up with TRBD1. This CDR3 contains 17 residues. Germline CDR1 SGHVS, CDR2 FNYEAQ. The V segment lost 5 bases and the J segment 0 bases; nucleotides outside the gene matches: 11. In DNA form, the CDR3 reads TGTGCCAGCAGCCCCCGGGGTCTACAGGGGGTGAACACTGAAGCTTTCTTT. It specifies CASSPRGLQGVNTEAFF. Drawing the rest from reference TRBV7-6 and TRBJ1-1, the complete variable domain is GAGVSQSPRYKVTKRGQDVALRCDPISGHVSLYWYRQALGQGPEFLTYFNYEAQQDKSGLPNDRFSAERPEGSISTLTIQRTEQRDSAMYRCASSPRGLQGVNTEAFFGQGTRLTVV.